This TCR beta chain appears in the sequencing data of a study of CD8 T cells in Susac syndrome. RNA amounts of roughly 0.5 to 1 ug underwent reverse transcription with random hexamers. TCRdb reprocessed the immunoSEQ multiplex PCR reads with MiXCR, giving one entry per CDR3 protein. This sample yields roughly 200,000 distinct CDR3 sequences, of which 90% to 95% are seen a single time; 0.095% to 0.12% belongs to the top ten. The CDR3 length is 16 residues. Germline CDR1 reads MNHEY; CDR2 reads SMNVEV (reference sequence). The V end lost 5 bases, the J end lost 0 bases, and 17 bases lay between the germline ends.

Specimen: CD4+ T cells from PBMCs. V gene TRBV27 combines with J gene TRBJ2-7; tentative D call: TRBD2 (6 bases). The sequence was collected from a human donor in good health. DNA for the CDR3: TGTGCCAGCAGTCCGGGACTTATTCGTTACTCCTACGAGCAGTACTTC. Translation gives CASSPGLIRYSYEQYF.